This TCR beta chain was identified during a study of somatic mutations in cytotoxic T cells in rheumatoid arthritis. Study-wide background: In some cases, T-cell populations stained with V beta antibodies were flow-sorted at nearly 100% purity, and these included V beta1+ cells sequenced for TCRB.

The data were produced by immunoSEQ multiplex PCR, yet TCRdb's version contains in-frame clones alone and is incomplete. The sample has 25,000 to 30,000 clones, 82% seen once. Findings and limits, study-wide: For patients with rheumatoid arthritis, CD8+ clonality went up with age, while healthy controls showed no such change. Each of about an eighth of the 65 patients had a largest CD8+ clone that made up more than 20% of CD8+ cells.

As for this clone: Its antigen is still unknown.

Germline values: CDR1 LNHDA, CDR2 SQIVND (reference sequence). Trimming left V 1 base short and J 1 base short, with 11 bases between. The CDR3 is 15 residues long. The TCR comes from a man aged 45 to 65 in good health. Sequenced material: CD8+ T cells sorted from blood. The chain employs TRBV19 and TRBJ2-7; D is perhaps TRBD1 or TRBD2 (6 bases each). This CDR3 is CASSIGTGTSYEQYF. The CDR3 region has the DNA TGTGCCAGTAGTATAGGAACAGGGACTTCCTACGAGCAGTACTTC.